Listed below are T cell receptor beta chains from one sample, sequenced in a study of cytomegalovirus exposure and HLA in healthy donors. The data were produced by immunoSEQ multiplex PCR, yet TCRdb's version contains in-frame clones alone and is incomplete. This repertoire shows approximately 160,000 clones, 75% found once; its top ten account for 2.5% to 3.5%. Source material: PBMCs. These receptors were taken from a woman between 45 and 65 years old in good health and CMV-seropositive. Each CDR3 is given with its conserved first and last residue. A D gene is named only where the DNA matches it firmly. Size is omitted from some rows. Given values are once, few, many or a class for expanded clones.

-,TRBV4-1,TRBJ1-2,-,CASSQLGRGGYTF,TGCGCCAGCAGCCAGCTTGGACGGGGAGGCTACACCTTC
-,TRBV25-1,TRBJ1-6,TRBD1,CASSDYRGNNSPLHF,TGTGCCAGCAGTGACTACAGGGGGAATAATTCACCCCTCCACTTT
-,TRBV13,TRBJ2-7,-,CASSSPSLTYEQYF,TGTGCCAGCAGCTCACCGAGTTTAACCTACGAGCAGTACTTC
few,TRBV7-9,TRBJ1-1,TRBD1,CASAPGDRETEAFF,TGTGCCAGCGCCCCCGGGGACAGAGAGACTGAAGCTTTCTTT
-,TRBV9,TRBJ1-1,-,CASSRSGVSSREAFF,TGTGCCAGCAGCCGTAGCGGGGTCAGTTCAAGAGAAGCTTTCTTT
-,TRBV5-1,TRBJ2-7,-,CASSWRGQQKEQYF,TGCGCCAGCAGCTGGAGGGGACAGCAGAAAGAGCAGTACTTC
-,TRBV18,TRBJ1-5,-,CASSRSSNRGNQPQHF,TGTGCCAGCTCACGAAGCTCAAATAGGGGGAATCAGCCCCAGCATTTT
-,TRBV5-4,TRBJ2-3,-,CASSFYSGDTQYF,TGTGCCAGCAGTTTTTATAGCGGAGATACGCAGTATTTT
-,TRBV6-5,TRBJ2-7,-,CASSYSSAFSYEQYF,TGTGCCAGCAGTTACTCGAGTGCCTTCTCCTACGAGCAGTACTTC
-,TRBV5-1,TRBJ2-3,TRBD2,CASCGGESTDTQYF,TGCGCCAGCTGCGGGGGGGAGAGCACAGATACGCAGTATTTT
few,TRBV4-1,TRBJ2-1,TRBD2,CASSHQRGGEEQFF,TGCGCCAGCAGCCATCAGCGGGGGGGGGAAGAGCAGTTCTTC
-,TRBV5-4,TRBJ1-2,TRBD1,CASSLGWTGLYGYTF,TGTGCCAGCAGCTTGGGTTGGACAGGGCTTTATGGCTACACCTTC
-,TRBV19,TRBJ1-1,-,CASSTNWGGSEAFF,TGTGCCAGTAGTACTAACTGGGGGGGGTCTGAAGCTTTCTTT
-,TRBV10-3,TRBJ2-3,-,CAISEGQNTQYF,TGTGCCATCAGTGAGGGGCAAAATACGCAGTATTTT
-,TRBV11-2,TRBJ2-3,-,CASSTGPPDTQYF,TGTGCCAGCAGCACAGGGCCACCAGATACGCAGTATTTT
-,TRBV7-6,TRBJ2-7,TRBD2,CASSPELAGAFYEQYF,TGTGCCAGCAGCCCAGAACTAGCGGGGGCCTTCTACGAGCAGTACTTC
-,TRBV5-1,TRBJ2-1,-,CASSLYGGAQDNEQFF,TGCGCCAGCAGCTTGTACGGCGGGGCGCAGGACAATGAGCAGTTCTTC
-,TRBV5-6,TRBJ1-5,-,CASSQGDNQPQHF,TGTGCCAGCAGCCAGGGCGACAATCAGCCCCAGCATTTT
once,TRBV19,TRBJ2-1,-,CASSLGQSSYNEQFF,TGTGCCAGTAGCCTTGGACAGAGCTCCTACAATGAGCAGTTCTTC
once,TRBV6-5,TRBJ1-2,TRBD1,CASSPPPGQGRYTF,TGTGCCAGCAGTCCTCCTCCGGGACAGGGGCGCTACACCTTC
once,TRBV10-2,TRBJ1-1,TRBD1,CASSEAWTGNTEAFF,TGCGCCAGCAGTGAGGCCTGGACAGGGAACACTGAAGCTTTCTTT
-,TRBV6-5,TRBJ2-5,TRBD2,CASNGLAGGPETQYF,TGTGCCAGCAACGGATTAGCGGGGGGGCCCGAGACCCAGTACTTC
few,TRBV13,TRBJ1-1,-,CASSPTTELKEAFF,TGTGCCAGCAGCCCCACGACAGAGCTCAAGGAAGCTTTCTTT
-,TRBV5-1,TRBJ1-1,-,CASSLVSEGTEAFF,TGCGCCAGCAGCTTGGTTTCGGAGGGCACTGAAGCTTTCTTT
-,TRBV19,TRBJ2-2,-,CASRAGTFTGELFF,TGTGCCAGCCGGGCCGGGACTTTTACCGGGGAGCTGTTTTTT
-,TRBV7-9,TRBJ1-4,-,CASSLDQGHEKLFF,TGTGCCAGCAGCTTAGACCAAGGACACGAAAAACTGTTTTTT
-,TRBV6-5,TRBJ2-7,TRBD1,CASNGRDRGDEQYF,TGTGCCAGCAACGGCCGGGACAGGGGCGACGAGCAGTACTTC
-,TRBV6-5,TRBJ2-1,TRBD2,CASSYSGTSGQRREFF,TGTGCCAGCAGTTACTCCGGGACTAGCGGCCAACGGAGGGAGTTCTTC
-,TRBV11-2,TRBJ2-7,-,CASSFGQGPYEQYF,TGTGCCAGCAGCTTTGGCCAGGGCCCCTACGAGCAGTACTTC
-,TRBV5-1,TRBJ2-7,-,CASSGPGHEQYF,TGCGCCAGCAGCGGCCCAGGGCACGAGCAGTACTTC
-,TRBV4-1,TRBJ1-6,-,CASSSRVTGPNSPLHF,TGCGCCAGCAGCTCACGCGTCACAGGGCCGAATTCACCCCTCCACTTT
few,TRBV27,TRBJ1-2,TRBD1,CASSLQGANYGYTF,TGTGCCAGCAGTTTACAGGGGGCTAACTATGGCTACACCTTC
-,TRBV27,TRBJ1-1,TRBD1,CASSSLGQGLNTEAFF,TGTGCCAGCAGTTCCTTGGGACAGGGCCTGAACACTGAAGCTTTCTTT
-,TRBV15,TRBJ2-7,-,CATSRDNSGVRDEQYF,TGTGCCACCAGCAGAGATAATTCGGGGGTCCGGGACGAGCAGTACTTC
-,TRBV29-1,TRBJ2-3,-,CSAFRDTQYF,TGCAGCGCCTTCAGGGATACGCAGTATTTT
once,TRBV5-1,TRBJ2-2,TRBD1,CASSPRQGNTGELFF,TGCGCCAGCAGCCCACGACAGGGAAACACCGGGGAGCTGTTTTTT
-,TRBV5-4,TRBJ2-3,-,CASSLAKRTDTQYF,TGTGCCAGCAGCTTGGCCAAGAGGACAGATACGCAGTATTTT
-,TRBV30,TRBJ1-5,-,CAWSGRRAGNQPQHF,TGTGCCTGGTCGGGGAGGCGCGCGGGCAATCAGCCCCAGCATTTT
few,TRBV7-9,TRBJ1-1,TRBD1,CASKTGQGGGNTEAFF,TGTGCCAGCAAGACAGGACAGGGCGGTGGGAACACTGAAGCTTTCTTT
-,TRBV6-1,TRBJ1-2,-,CASNDLANYGYTF,TGTGCCAGCAACGACTTGGCTAACTATGGCTACACCTTC
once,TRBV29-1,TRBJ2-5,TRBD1,CSVGDRGRQETQYF,TGCAGCGTTGGAGACAGGGGAAGACAAGAGACCCAGTACTTC
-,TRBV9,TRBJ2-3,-,CASSPWDNTDTQYF,TGTGCCAGCAGCCCTTGGGACAACACAGATACGCAGTATTTT
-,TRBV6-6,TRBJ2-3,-,CASSGSGNTQYF,TGTGCCAGCAGTGGGTCAGGGAATACGCAGTATTTT
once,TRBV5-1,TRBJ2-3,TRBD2,CASSGGGTTDTQYF,TGCGCCAGCAGCGGCGGGGGGACCACAGATACGCAGTATTTT
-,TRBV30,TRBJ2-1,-,CAWSVQAEDEQFF,TGTGCCTGGAGTGTACAGGCAGAGGATGAGCAGTTCTTC
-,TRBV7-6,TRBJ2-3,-,CASSLARGTDTQYF,TGTGCCAGCAGCTTAGCCCGGGGCACAGATACGCAGTATTTT
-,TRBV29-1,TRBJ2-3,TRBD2,CSAAGLAGTDTQYF,TGCAGCGCTGCGGGACTAGCGGGGACAGATACGCAGTATTTT
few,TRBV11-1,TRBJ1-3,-,CASSLAGGNTIYF,TGTGCCAGCAGCTTAGCCGGTGGAAACACCATATATTTT
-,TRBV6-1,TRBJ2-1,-,CASRLAKTGRGQFF,TGTGCCAGCAGGCTAGCGAAAACCGGGCGGGGGCAGTTCTTC
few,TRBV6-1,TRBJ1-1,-,CASSASRASGTEAFF,TGTGCCAGCAGTGCATCGAGGGCGTCAGGCACTGAAGCTTTCTTT
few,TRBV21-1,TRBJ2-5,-,CASSKVEAKKETQYF,TGTGCCAGCAGCAAAGTGGAGGCGAAAAAAGAGACCCAGTACTTC
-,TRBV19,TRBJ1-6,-,CASSKEDGGGSPLHF,TGTGCCAGTAGTAAAGAAGACGGAGGAGGTTCACCCCTCCACTTT
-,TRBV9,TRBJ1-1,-,CASSVASGKNTEAFF,TGTGCCAGCAGCGTAGCGTCAGGCAAGAACACTGAAGCTTTCTTT
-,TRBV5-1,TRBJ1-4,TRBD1,CASSLGQHATNEKLFF,TGCGCCAGCAGCCTGGGACAGCATGCAACTAATGAAAAACTGTTTTTT
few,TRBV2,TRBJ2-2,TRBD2,CASSNPSGGAPNTGELFF,TGTGCCAGCAGCAACCCTAGCGGGGGGGCCCCTAACACCGGGGAGCTGTTTTTT
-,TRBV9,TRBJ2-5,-,CASSTPSGGGETQYF,TGTGCCAGCAGCACCCCGAGTGGCGGGGGCGAGACCCAGTACTTC
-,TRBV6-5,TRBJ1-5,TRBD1,CASRTGEYQPQHF,TGTGCCAGCAGAACAGGGGAATATCAGCCCCAGCATTTT
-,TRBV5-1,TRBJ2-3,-,CASSSAGYPDTQYF,TGCGCCAGCAGCTCAGCAGGGTATCCGGATACGCAGTATTTT
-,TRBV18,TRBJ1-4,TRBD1,CASSGQGGEKLFF,TGTGCCAGCTCAGGACAGGGTGGTGAAAAACTGTTTTTT